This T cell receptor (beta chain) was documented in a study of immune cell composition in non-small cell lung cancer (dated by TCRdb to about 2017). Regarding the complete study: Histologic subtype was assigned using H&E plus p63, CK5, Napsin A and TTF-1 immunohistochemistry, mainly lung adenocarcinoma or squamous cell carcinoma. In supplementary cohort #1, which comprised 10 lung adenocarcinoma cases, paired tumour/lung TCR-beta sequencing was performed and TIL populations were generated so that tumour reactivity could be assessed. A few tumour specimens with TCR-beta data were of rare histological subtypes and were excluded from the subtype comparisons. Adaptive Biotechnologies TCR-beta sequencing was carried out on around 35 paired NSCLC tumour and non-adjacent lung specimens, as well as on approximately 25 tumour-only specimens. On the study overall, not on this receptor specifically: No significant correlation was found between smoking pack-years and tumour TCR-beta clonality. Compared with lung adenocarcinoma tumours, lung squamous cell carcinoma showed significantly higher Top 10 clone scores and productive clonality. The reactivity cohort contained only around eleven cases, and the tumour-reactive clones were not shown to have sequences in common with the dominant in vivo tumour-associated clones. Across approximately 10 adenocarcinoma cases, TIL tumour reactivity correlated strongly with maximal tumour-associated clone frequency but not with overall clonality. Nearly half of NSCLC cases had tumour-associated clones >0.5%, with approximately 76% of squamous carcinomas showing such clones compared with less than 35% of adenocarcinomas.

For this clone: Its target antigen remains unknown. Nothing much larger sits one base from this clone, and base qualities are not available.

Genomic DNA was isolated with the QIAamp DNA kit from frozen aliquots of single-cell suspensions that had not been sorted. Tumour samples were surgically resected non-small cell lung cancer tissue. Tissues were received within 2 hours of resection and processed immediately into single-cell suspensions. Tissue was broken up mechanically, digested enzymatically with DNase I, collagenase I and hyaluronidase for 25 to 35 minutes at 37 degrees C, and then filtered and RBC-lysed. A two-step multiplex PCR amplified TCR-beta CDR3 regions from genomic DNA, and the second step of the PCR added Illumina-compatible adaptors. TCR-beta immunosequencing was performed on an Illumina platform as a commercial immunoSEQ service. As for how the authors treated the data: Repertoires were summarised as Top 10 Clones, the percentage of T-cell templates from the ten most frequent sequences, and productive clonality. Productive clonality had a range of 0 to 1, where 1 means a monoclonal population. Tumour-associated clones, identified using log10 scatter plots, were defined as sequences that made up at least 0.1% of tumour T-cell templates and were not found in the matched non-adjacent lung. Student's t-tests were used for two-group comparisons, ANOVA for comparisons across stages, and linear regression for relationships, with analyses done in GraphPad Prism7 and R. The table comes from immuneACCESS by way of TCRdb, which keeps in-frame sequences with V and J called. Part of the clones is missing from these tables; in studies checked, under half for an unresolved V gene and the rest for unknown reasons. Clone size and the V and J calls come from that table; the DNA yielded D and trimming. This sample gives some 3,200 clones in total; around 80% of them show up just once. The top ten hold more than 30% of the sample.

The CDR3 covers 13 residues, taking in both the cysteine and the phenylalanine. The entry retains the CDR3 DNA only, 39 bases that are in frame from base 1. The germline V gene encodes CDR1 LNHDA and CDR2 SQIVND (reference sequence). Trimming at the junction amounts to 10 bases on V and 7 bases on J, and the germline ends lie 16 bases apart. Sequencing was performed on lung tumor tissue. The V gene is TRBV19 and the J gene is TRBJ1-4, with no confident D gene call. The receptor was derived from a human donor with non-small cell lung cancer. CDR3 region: CATMDGGREKLFF. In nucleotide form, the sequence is TGTGCCACCATGGACGGAGGTCGTGAAAAACTGTTTTTT.